This entry lists 15 T cell receptor beta chains sequenced from one sample in a study of post-analysis software for immune sequencing data. Study results and limitations: Compared with controls, patients had more of 4 to 6 TRBV segments, including TRBV5-6, TRBV5-1 and TRBV20-1.

Libraries were made from TCR beta cDNA, and they carried unique molecular identifiers. TCRdb fed the PCR reads into MiXCR, producing one record per CDR3 protein. In the table there are 650,000 to 850,000 distinct CDR3 sequences, about 53% of which are singletons. For these receptors, no antigen is known. The sample taken for sequencing was blood. The receptors here all came from a girl between 10 and 17 years old with multiple sclerosis.

The chain combines TRBV2 with TRBJ1-1; D is unresolved. Per germline, CDR1 SNHLY and CDR2 FYNNEI. V was cut by 8 bases and J by 1 base, with 11 bases left in between. This CDR3 has 13 residues. The CDR3 sequence: CASQPRANTEAFF. Here the CDR3 DNA reads TGTGCCAGCCAGCCGCGAGCGAACACTGAAGCTTTCTTT.

The chain carries TRBV12-3 or TRBV12-4 and TRBJ1-2; TRBD1 aligns across 9 bases. The CDR3 loop spans 14 amino acids. Unmatched junction bases numbered 13, after V lost 10 bases and J lost 7 bases. The CDR3 is CATTRGTGSIGYTF. The CDR3 DNA sequence: TGTGCCACTACCCGCGGGACAGGGTCAATTGGCTACACCTTC.

The J gene is TRBJ1-1, the V gene TRBV12-3 or TRBV12-4, with D tentatively TRBD1 (5 bases). This CDR3 is built from 19 residues. V was trimmed by 10 bases and J by 0 bases, leaving 30 bases between them. CDR3 coding DNA: TGTGCCACCTCACGGTGGGACCTGGGGAGAAACCCTGTGAACACTGAAGCTTTCTTT. Translation gives CATSRWDLGRNPVNTEAFF.

Concerning this clonotype: The junction does not match germline at one end; this may be a read error. This rearrangement joins TRBV3-1 to TRBJ2-5; either TRBD1 or TRBD2 may supply D (5 bases each). Germline V lookup: CDR1 LGHDT, CDR2 YNNKEL (reference sequence). CDR3 length equals 14 residues. CDR3 coding DNA: TGTGCCAGCAGCCCAATAGGGACCGAAGAGACCCAGTATTTC. This codes for CASSPIGTEETQYF.

This clonotype was seen a handful of times. This rearrangement joins TRBV29-1 to TRBJ2-1; D is unresolved. Germline loops: CDR1 SQVTM, CDR2 ANQGSEA. The CDR3 is 10 residues long. V lost 7 bases and J 6 bases, leaving 7 bases between the germline ends. For the CDR3, the DNA is TGCAGCGCCTACTCCAATGAGCAGTTCTTC. Translating gives CSAYSNEQFF.

V is TRBV9 and J is TRBJ2-7, with a weak D call TRBD1 (5 bases). Germline values: CDR1 SGDLS, CDR2 YYNGEE. This CDR3 spans 12 amino acids. Trimming took off 0 bases at V and 10 bases at J, with 11 bases between the two ends. The CDR3 region is CASSVDDSQQYF. The DNA of the CDR3 is TGTGCCAGCAGCGTAGATGACAGCCAACAGTACTTC.

This clonotype was found a few times. This chain uses TRBV12-3 or TRBV12-4 with TRBJ1-5; weak D call: TRBD1 (6 bases). The CDR3 totals 20 residues. V lost 4 bases, J lost 1 base, and 26 bases lay in between. The CDR3 DNA follows: TGTGCCAGCAGTTCTCTCTTCAGGGGTGGGTTGAGGCGCAGCAATCAGCCCCAGCATTTT. It codes for CASSSLFRGGLRRSNQPQHF.

In this sample, this clonotype turned up a few times. The chain has TRBV4-1 and TRBJ1-2, with TRBD1 identical over 7 bases. The CDR3 has 17 residues. Trimming removed 1 base from V and 6 bases from J; junction bases left unmatched: 14. Germline lookup yields CDR1 MGHRA and CDR2 YSYEKL. The CDR3, as DNA: TGCGCCAGCAGCCAAGTAATCCCCGGGACAGTTCCAAATGGCTACACCTTC. Protein: CASSQVIPGTVPNGYTF.

The chain uses TRBV7-9 and TRBJ1-2; TRBD1 might be the D (5 bases). Looked up from germline, CDR1 is SEHNR and CDR2 is FQNEAQ (reference sequence). The CDR3 runs to 15 residues. V was trimmed by 5 bases and J by 7 bases, leaving 20 bases between them. CDR3 in DNA: TGTGCCAGCAGCCGGGTCTTAGGCAGGGAAGGTGGCTACACCTTC. Amino acid sequence: CASSRVLGREGGYTF.

The sample holds a few counts of this clonotype. The chain joins TRBV12-3 or TRBV12-4 to TRBJ2-7; 9 positions agree with TRBD1. The CDR3 contains 14 residues. V was clipped by 4 bases and J by 3 bases; unmatched bases: 4. The CDR3 nucleotides are TGTGCCAGCAGTTGGACAGGGGCCAACTACGAGCAGTACTTC. Translating gives CASSWTGANYEQYF.

This clonotype was found a few times. The J gene is TRBJ2-4, the V gene TRBV5-5, with 8 bases aligning to TRBD1. With the DNA end fitting TRBJ2-7 better, the J assignment may be wrong. CDR3 length: 15 residues. Germline assignment: CDR1 SGHKS and CDR2 YYEKEE (reference sequence). CDR3 DNA: TGTGCCAGCAGCCGGACTACGGACAGGGCCTACGAGCAGTACTTC. The encoded protein is CASSRTTDRAYEQYF.

This chain connects TRBV6-4 to TRBJ2-5; D unresolved. This CDR3 contains 14 residues. Trimming left V 6 bases short and J 7 bases short, with 18 bases between. Germline V gene lookup returns CDR1 MRHNA and CDR2 SNTAGT. The CDR3 sequence: CASSIAQPWRTQYF. The DNA of the CDR3 is TGTGCCAGCAGCATAGCCCAACCCTGGAGGACCCAGTACTTC.

The chain combines TRBV29-1 with TRBJ2-5; 7 nucleotides agree with TRBD1. The CDR3 has 13 amino acids. The junction had 4 bases not matched to a gene; V was cut back by 1 base and J by 5 bases. Per germline, CDR1 SQVTM and CDR2 ANQGSEA. The CDR3: CSVEGQGRETQYF. In DNA, the CDR3 is TGCAGCGTTGAAGGACAGGGCAGGGAGACCCAGTACTTC.

V and J are TRBV6-6 and TRBJ2-5; D is perhaps TRBD2 (6 bases). The J call may be in error: the DNA end matches TRBJ2-7 better. CDR1 MNHNY and CDR2 SVGAGI come from the germline V gene (reference sequence). CDR3 length equals 15 residues. CDR3 sequence: CASSYSLAHTYEQYF. The CDR3 DNA reads TGTGCCAGCAGTTACTCTCTAGCGCACACCTACGAGCAGTACTTC.

The rearrangement links TRBV20-1 to TRBJ2-5; 9 bases match TRBD2. This CDR3 is 14 amino acids long. Germline V CDR1 and CDR2: DFQATT, SNEGSKA (reference sequence). V lost 2 bases to trimming and J lost 5 bases; unmatched junction nucleotides: 6. The CDR3 here is CSARSGLASETQYF. The CDR3 bases are TGCAGTGCTAGATCTGGACTAGCGAGTGAGACCCAGTACTTC.